Given below is one T cell receptor beta chain in context. Its target is not known. Use of 60 Vbeta and 13 Jbeta primers characterized the PCR. Here immunoSEQ multiplex PCR was the method, and the copy in TCRdb shows in-frame clones only, minus some. The table records fewer than 200,000 clones, over 70% of them present only once. This sample was included in a study of cytomegalovirus exposure and HLA in healthy donors. The CDR3 runs to 14 residues. Germline assignment: CDR1 LGHNA and CDR2 YNFKEQ. Study-wide results and limits: Later on, a genetic analysis was performed. It linked a missense variant in DCLRE1C with V- and J-gene trimming of TCR beta. While the bulk of TCR sequences proved rare, some public TCRs turned up in many donors.

Sequencing input: PBMCs. This sequence was found in a man younger than 30 in good health and CMV-seropositive. The chain joins TRBV4-2 to TRBJ2-5, with TRBD1 matching over 8 bases. The closer fit of TRBJ2-7 to the DNA end suggests the J call may be wrong. In DNA, the CDR3 is TGTGCCAGCAGCCAAGAACAGGGGGCCTACGAGCAGTACTTC. Its protein is CASSQEQGAYEQYF.